This T cell receptor beta chain stems from a study of cytomegalovirus exposure and HLA in healthy donors. Study-wide results and limits: Earlier analysis yielded a pattern in which most TCR beta V segments were productive about 90% or about 30% of the time.

CDR3 length equals 13 residues. Trimming cost V 2 bases and J 6 bases; bases outside gene matches: 2. CDR1 and CDR2 (germline): SGHNT, YYREEE (reference sequence). As for this clone: What it binds is not known.

The PCR employed 60 Vbeta primers together with 13 Jbeta primers. Repertoires were generated with immunoSEQ multiplex PCR, while TCRdb's copy carries only in-frame clones and drops some. The table records roughly 120,000 clones, roughly four fifths of them present only once. The sample comprised PBMCs. The sequence was obtained from a male donor in good health and CMV-seropositive. This sequence joins TRBV5-4 and TRBJ1-5; 7 bases are a match to TRBD1. Here the CDR3 DNA reads TGTGCCAGCAGCTTACAGGGGTTTCAGCCCCAGCATTTT. It yields the protein CASSLQGFQPQHF.